This TCR beta chain was identified in a study of tumor-infiltrating lymphocytes in primary liver carcinoma. Total RNA and DNA came together from approximately 20-30 mg of bulk tissue without cell sorting. From 400 to 550 ng total RNA, TCR beta cDNA was generated with a primer in the constant region. Three rounds of nested multiplex PCR with slightly modified ARM-PCR produced TCR beta libraries. MiXCR was run by TCRdb on the multiplex PCR reads, yielding one entry per CDR3 protein. This table holds approximately 190,000 distinct CDR3 sequences, about 82% found once. The receptor was derived from a man in his forties with primary liver carcinoma and hepatitis B virus infection. The sample comprised tumor tissue from primary liver carcinoma.

CDR3 sequence reads: CASSSSRVSSCEQYF. Written as DNA, the CDR3 is TGTGCCAGCAGCTCATCCCGGGTCTCCTCCTGTGAGCAGTACTTC. This chain links TRBV11-1 with TRBJ2-7, with D unresolved. The CDR3 spans 15 residues. Trimming removed 4 bases from V and 7 bases from J, with 20 bases in between. Germline assignment: CDR1 SGHAT and CDR2 FQDESV (reference sequence).